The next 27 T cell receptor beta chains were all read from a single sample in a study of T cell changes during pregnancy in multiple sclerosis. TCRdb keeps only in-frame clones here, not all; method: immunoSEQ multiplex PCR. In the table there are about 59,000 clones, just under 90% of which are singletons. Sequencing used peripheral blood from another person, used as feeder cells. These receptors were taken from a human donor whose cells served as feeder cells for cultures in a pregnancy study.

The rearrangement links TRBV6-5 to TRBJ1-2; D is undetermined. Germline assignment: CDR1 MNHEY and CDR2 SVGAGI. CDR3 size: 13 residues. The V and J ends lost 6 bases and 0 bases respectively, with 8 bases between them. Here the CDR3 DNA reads TGTGCCAGCAGCCCCAGAGCTAACTATGGCTACACCTTC. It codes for CASSPRANYGYTF.

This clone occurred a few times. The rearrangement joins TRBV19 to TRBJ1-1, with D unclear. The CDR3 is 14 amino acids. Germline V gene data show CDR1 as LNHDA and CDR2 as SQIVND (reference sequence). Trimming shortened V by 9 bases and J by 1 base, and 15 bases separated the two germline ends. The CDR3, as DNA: TGTGCCAGCAGATGGAGACACACGAACACTGAAGCTTTCTTT. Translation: CASRWRHTNTEAFF.

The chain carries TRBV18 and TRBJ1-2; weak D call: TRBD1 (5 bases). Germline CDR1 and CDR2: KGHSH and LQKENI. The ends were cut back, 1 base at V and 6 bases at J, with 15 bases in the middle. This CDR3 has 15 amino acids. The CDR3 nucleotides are TGTGCCAGCTCACCACGGTCTGCGGACAAAGATGGCTACACCTTC. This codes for CASSPRSADKDGYTF.

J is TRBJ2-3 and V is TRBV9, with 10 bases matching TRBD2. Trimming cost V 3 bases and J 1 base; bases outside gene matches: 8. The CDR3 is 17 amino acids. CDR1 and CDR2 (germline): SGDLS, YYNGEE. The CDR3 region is CASSAVPGTSGTDTQYF. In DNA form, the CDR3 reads TGTGCCAGCAGCGCTGTTCCCGGGACTAGCGGCACAGATACGCAGTATTTT.

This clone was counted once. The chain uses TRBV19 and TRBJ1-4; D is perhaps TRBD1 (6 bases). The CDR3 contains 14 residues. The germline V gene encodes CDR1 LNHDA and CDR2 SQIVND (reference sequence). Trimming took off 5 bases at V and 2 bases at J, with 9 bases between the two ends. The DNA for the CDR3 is TGTGCCAGTAGTGCAGGGGTTACTAATGAAAAACTGTTTTTT. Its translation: CASSAGVTNEKLFF.

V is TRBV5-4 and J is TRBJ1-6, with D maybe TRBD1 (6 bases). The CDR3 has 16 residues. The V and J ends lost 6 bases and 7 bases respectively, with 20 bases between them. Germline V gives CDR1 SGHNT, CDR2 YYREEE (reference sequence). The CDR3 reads CASTNQPTGTNSPLHF. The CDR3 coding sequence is TGTGCCAGCACCAATCAACCTACCGGGACAAATTCACCCCTCCACTTT.

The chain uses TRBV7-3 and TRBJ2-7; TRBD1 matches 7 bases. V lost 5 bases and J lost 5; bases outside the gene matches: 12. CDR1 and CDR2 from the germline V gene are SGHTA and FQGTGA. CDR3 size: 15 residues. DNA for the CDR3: TGTGCCAGCAGCCTCGCTCCGGGACAGTGGAACGAGCAGTACTTC. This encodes CASSLAPGQWNEQYF.

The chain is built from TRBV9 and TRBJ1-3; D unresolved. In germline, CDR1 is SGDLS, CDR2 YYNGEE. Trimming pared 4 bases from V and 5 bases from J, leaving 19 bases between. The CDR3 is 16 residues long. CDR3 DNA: TGTGCCAGCAGCCCCGTAGGGCAGGAAAGACGAAACACCATATATTTT. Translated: CASSPVGQERRNTIYF.

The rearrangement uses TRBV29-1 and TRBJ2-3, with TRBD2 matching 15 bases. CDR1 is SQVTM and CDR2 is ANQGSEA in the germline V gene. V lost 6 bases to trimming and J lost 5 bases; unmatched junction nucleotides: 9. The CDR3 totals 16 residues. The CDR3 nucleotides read TGCAGCGTCTGGACTAGCGGGAGGGCCGGTGGAGATACGCAGTATTTT. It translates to CSVWTSGRAGGDTQYF.

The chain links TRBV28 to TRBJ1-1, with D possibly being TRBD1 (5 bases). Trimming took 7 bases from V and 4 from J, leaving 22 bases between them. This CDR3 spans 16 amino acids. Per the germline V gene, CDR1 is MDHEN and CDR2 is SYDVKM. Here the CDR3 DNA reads TGTGCCAGCACTCTCTACGGGGGGATGATGGGCACTGAAGCTTTCTTT. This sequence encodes CASTLYGGMMGTEAFF.

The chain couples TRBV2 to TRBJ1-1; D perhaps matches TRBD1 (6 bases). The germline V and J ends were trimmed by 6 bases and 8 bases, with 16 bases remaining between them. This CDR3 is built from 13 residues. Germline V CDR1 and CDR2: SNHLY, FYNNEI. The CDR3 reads CASRGAIPREAFF. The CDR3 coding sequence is TGTGCCAGCAGGGGGGCCATCCCCCGCGAAGCTTTCTTT.

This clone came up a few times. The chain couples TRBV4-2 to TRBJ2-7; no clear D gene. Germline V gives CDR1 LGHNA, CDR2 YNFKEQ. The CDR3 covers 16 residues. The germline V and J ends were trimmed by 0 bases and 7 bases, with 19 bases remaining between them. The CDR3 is CASSQEFSGYQGEQYF. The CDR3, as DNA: TGTGCCAGCAGCCAAGAATTTTCTGGCTACCAAGGGGAGCAGTACTTC.

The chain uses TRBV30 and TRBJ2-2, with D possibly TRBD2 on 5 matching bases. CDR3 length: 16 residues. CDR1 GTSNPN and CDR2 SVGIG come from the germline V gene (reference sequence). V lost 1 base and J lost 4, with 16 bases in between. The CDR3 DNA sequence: TGTGCCTGGAGTGCGCGGGTCAACCGGGGCACCGGGGAGCTGTTTTTT. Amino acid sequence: CAWSARVNRGTGELFF.

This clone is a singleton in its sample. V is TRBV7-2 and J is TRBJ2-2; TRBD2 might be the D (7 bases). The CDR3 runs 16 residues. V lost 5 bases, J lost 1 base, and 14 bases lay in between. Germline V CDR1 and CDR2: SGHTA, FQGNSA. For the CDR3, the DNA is TGTGCCAGCAGCCCCGCGGGGGCCTTGAACACCGGGGAGCTGTTTTTT. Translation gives CASSPAGALNTGELFF. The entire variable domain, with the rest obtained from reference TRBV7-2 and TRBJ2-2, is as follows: GAGVSQSPSNKVTEKGKDVELRCDPISGHTALYWYRQSLGQGLEFLIYFQGNSAPDKSGLPSDRFSAERTGGSVSTLTIQRTQQEDSAVYLCASSPAGALNTGELFFGEGSRLTVL.

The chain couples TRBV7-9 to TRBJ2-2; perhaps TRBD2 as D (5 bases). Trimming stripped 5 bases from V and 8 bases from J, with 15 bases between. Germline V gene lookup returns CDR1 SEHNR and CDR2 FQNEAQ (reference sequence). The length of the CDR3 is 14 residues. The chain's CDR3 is CASSELRVMGELFF. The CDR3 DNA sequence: TGTGCCAGCAGCGAATTGAGGGTCATGGGGGAGCTGTTTTTT.

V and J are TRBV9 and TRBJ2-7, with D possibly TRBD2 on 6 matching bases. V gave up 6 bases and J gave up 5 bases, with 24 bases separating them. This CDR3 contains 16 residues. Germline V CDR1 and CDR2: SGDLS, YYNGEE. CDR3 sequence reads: CASNPTPGGDPNEQYF. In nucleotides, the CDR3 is TGTGCCAGCAACCCAACACCCGGAGGGGATCCTAACGAGCAGTACTTC.

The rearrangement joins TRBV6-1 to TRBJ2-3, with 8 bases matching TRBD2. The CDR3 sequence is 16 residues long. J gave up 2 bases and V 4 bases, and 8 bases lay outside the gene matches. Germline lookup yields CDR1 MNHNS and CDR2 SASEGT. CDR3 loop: CASSVRGGQFTDTQYF. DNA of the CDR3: TGTGCCAGCAGTGTACGCGGGGGGCAGTTCACAGATACGCAGTATTTT.

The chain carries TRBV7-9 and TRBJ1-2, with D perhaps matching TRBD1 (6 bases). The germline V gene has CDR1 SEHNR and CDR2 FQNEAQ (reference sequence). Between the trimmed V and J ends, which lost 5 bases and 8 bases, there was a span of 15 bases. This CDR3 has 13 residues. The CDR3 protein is CASSHRDTGGYTF. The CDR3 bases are TGTGCCAGCAGCCACAGGGATACGGGGGGCTACACCTTC.

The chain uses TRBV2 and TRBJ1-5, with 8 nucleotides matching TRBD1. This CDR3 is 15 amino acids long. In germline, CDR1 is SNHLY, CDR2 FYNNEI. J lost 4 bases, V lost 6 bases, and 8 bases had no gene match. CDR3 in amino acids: CASRSGTGHNQPQHF. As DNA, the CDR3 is TGTGCCAGCAGGTCAGGGACAGGACATAATCAGCCCCAGCATTTT.

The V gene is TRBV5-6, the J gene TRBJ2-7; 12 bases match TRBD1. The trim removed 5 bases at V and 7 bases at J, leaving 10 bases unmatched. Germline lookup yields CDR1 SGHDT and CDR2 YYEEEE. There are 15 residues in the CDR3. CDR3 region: CASRKPGQGAGEQYF. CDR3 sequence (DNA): TGTGCCAGCAGGAAACCGGGACAGGGGGCAGGGGAGCAGTACTTC.

CDR3 DNA sequence: TGTGCCAGTAGTCCGGGGGGACAGGGCGTGGATGGCTACACCTTC. Its protein is CASSPGGQGVDGYTF. V usage is TRBV19 and J usage is TRBJ1-2, with 9 bases matching TRBD1. Germline CDR1 and CDR2: LNHDA and SQIVND (reference sequence). J was trimmed by 6 bases and V by 5 bases; bases with no gene match: 10. The length of the CDR3 is 15 residues.

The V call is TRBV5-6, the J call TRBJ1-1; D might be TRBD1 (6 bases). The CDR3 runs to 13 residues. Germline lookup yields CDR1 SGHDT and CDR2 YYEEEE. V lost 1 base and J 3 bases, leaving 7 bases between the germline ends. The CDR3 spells CASSLRGDTEAFF. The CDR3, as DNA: TGTGCCAGCAGCTTGAGGGGGGACACTGAAGCTTTCTTT.

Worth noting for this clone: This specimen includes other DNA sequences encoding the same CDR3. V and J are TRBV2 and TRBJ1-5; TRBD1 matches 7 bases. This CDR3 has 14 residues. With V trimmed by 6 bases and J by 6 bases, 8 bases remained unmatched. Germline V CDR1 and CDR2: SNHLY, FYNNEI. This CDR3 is CASSETGRGQPQHF. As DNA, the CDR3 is TGTGCCAGCAGCGAGACAGGGAGAGGTCAGCCCCAGCATTTT.

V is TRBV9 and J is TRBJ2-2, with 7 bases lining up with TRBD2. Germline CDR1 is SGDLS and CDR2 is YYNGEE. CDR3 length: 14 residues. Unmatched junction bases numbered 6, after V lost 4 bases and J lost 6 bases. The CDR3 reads CASSRGLDPGELFF. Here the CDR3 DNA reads TGTGCCAGCAGCAGAGGACTAGACCCCGGGGAGCTGTTTTTT.

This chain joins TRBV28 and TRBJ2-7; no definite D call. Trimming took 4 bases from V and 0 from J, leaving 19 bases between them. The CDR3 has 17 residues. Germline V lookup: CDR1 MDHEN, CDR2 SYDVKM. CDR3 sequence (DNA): TGTGCCAGCAGTTCGGCCGCTGCTGGCCAAAACTCCTACGAGCAGTACTTC. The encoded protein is CASSSAAAGQNSYEQYF.

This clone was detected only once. The CDR3 coding sequence is TGTGCCAGCAGCTTACGGGCGGGCTTTTTGACAGATACGCAGTATTTT. Its protein is CASSLRAGFLTDTQYF. The chain recombines TRBV7-3 with TRBJ2-3; D possibly corresponds to TRBD2 (5 bases). V was trimmed by 2 bases and J by 3 bases, leaving 15 bases between them. The CDR3 loop spans 16 amino acids. Looked up from germline, CDR1 is SGHTA and CDR2 is FQGTGA. Looking up the rest from reference TRBV7-3 and TRBJ2-3 gives the full variable domain: GAGVSQTPSNKVTEKGKYVELRCDPISGHTALYWYRQSLGQGPEFLIYFQGTGAADDSGLPNDRFFAVRPEGSVSTLKIQRTERGDSAVYLCASSLRAGFLTDTQYFGPGTRLTVL.

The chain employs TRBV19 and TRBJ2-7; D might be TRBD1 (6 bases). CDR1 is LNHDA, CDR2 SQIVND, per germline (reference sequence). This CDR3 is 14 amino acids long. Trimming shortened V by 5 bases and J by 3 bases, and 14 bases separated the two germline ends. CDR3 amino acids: CASSLGTQNYEQYF. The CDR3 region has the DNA TGTGCCAGTAGTCTCGGGACACAAAACTACGAGCAGTACTTC.